Following are 9 T cell receptor beta chains from one sample sequenced in a study of T-cell reconstitution after alpha-beta-depleted transplantation in children. Preparing the TCRbeta library involved the use of unique molecular identifiers. TCRdb used MiXCR to reprocess the PCR reads, holding one entry per CDR3 protein. The repertoire holds hundreds of thousands of distinct CDR3 sequences, with about an eighth as singletons. Sequenced here: PBMCs, sampled before TCRalphabeta/CD19-depleted stem cell transplant. These TCRs come from a girl aged 2 to 9 with congenital amegakaryocytic thrombocytopenia, due to receive a stem cell transplant.

The gene calls are TRBV6-1 and TRBJ2-2; 8 bases map to TRBD1. Germline values: CDR1 MNHNS, CDR2 SASEGT. V lost 6 bases and J lost 7; bases outside the gene matches: 10. This CDR3 region has 15 residues. The CDR3 sequence is CASRGAGGAGGELFF. The DNA of the CDR3 is TGTGCCAGCAGAGGCGCAGGGGGCGCCGGCGGGGAGCTGTTTTTT.

This clonotype turned up a few times. The V gene is TRBV24-1, the J gene TRBJ2-1, with TRBD2 matching over 7 bases. This CDR3 comprises 16 residues. The V gene end was trimmed by 0 bases and the J gene end by 8 bases; junction bases not matched to a gene: 9. Germline V lookup: CDR1 KGHDR, CDR2 SFDVKD. The CDR3 loop is CATSDLYAGVEDEQFF. CDR3 DNA: TGTGCCACCAGTGATTTGTACGCGGGAGTCGAAGATGAGCAGTTCTTC.

CDR3 amino acids: CASGLVAYNEQFF. CDR3 bases: TGTGCCTCGGGACTAGTCGCCTACAATGAGCAGTTCTTC. The V and J genes are TRBV30 and TRBJ2-1; 8 bases are shared with TRBD2. V lost 7 bases to trimming and J lost 2 bases; unmatched junction nucleotides: 4. Germline assignment: CDR1 GTSNPN and CDR2 SVGIG (reference sequence). This CDR3 region has 13 residues. Using reference TRBV30 and TRBJ2-1 for the parts outside the CDR3, the full variable domain is SQTIHQWPATLVQPVGSPLSLECTVEGTSNPNLYWYRQAAGRGLQLLFYSVGIGQISSEVPQNLSASRPQDRQFILSSKKLLLSDSGFYLCASGLVAYNEQFFGPGTRLTVL.

This clonotype was found a few times. The V gene is TRBV20-1, the J gene TRBJ2-1; tentatively, D is TRBD1 (6 bases). The V gene's germline CDR1 is DFQATT and CDR2 SNEGSKA (reference sequence). Trimming stripped 2 bases from V and 6 bases from J, with 17 bases between. This CDR3 has 15 amino acids. CDR3 loop: CSARLQGPIGNEQFF. CDR3 DNA sequence: TGCAGTGCTAGACTTCAGGGGCCTATTGGCAATGAGCAGTTCTTC.

This clonotype was detected a few times. DNA of the CDR3: TGTGCCAGAAGACAAAAACTGGACTCTGGAAACACCATATATTTT. Its translation: CARRQKLDSGNTIYF. This chain uses TRBV6-7 with TRBJ1-3; D is uncertain. TRBV6-7 is an ORF; its function is uncertain. V was cut by 9 bases and J by 0 bases, with 15 bases left in between. The CDR3 loop spans 15 amino acids.

This clonotype was seen at least ten times. The V call is TRBV5-5, the J call TRBJ2-3; tentatively, D is TRBD2 (6 bases). The CDR3 is 15 amino acids. Germline V lookup: CDR1 SGHKS, CDR2 YYEKEE (reference sequence). Trimming cost V 0 bases and J 5 bases, with 13 bases left between them. The CDR3 nucleotides are TGTGCCAGCAGCTTGGGCGGGACGGGTGGAGATACGCAGTATTTT. This codes for CASSLGGTGGDTQYF.

This clonotype was counted a few times. The chain is built from TRBV27 and TRBJ2-7; possibly TRBD1 for D (6 bases). There are 16 residues in the CDR3. Germline V CDR1 and CDR2: MNHEY, SMNVEV (reference sequence). V was pared by 5 bases and J by 1 base, with 18 bases between. The CDR3: CASSALPGHVSYEQYF. The CDR3 region has the DNA TGTGCCAGCAGTGCGCTTCCGGGACATGTTTCCTACGAGCAGTACTTC.

This clonotype has at least ten counts. CDR3 in DNA: TGTGCCAGCAGCTTAGCGCACAGGACTACCAATGAGCAGTTCTTC. This encodes CASSLAHRTTNEQFF. V gene TRBV7-9 combines with J gene TRBJ2-1; a weak D match, TRBD2 (6 bases). Germline V gives CDR1 SEHNR, CDR2 FQNEAQ (reference sequence). Deletions cut 0 bases from V and 6 bases from J, with 12 bases between. CDR3 length: 15 residues.

This clonotype was observed many times. CDR3 residues: CASSGDSVRTDTQYF. The CDR3 nucleotides are TGCGCCAGCAGCGGGGACAGCGTCCGCACAGATACGCAGTATTTT. The chain couples TRBV5-1 to TRBJ2-3, with 7 bases matching TRBD1. V trimming: 4 bases; J trimming: 1 base; junction bases outside the gene matches: 6. CDR1 is SGHRS and CDR2 is YFSETQ in the germline V gene. The CDR3 runs 15 residues.